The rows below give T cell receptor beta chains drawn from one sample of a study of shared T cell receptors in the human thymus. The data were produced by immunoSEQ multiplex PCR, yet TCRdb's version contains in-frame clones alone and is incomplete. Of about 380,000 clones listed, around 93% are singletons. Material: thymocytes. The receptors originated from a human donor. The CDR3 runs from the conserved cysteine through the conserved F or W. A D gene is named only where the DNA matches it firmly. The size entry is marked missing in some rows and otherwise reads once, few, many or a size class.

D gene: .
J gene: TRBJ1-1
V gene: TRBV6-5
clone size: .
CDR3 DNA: TGTGCCAGCAGCACAACAGGGATCATGAACACTGAAGCTTTCTTT
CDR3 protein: CASSTTGIMNTEAFF

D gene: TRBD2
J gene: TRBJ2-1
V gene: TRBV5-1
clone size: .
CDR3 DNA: TGCGCCAGCACCCGACTAGCGGGAGGATGGGTTAACAATGAGCAGTTCTTC
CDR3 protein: CASTRLAGGWVNNEQFF

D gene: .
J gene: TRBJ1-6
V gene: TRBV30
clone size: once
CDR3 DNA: TGTGCCTGGAGACAGTATAATTCACCCCTCCACTTT
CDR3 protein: CAWRQYNSPLHF

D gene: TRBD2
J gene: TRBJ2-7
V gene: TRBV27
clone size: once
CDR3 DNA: TGTGCCAGCAGTTTATTTCCTCGGACTAGCGGGAGTTGGGTCTACGAGCAGTACTTC
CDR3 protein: CASSLFPRTSGSWVYEQYF

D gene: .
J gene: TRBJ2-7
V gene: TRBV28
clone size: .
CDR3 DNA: TGTGCCAGCAGTTTATGCCCCAATGCATCTTACGAGCAGTACTTC
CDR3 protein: CASSLCPNASYEQYF

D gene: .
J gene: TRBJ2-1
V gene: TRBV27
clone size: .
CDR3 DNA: TGTGCCAGCAGGCGGTGGAATGAGCAGTTCTTC
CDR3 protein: CASRRWNEQFF

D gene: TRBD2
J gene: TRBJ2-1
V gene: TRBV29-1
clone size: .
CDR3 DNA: TGCAGCGTTGGTCGCGGGACTAGCGGACCCTCCTACAATGAGCAGTTCTTC
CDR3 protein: CSVGRGTSGPSYNEQFF

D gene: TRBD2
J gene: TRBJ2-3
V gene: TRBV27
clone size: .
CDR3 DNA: TGTGCCAGCAGTTTATTAGGGGACTATGGTACGCAGTATTTT
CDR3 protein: CASSLLGDYGTQYF

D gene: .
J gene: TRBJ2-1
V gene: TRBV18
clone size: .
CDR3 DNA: TGTGCCAGCTCACCATGGGGAGATGAGCAGTTCTTC
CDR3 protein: CASSPWGDEQFF

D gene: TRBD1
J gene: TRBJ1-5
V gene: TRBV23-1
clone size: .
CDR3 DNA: TGCGCCAGCAGTCAGCTTAGGGGGCCGCACAATCAGCCCCAGCATTTT
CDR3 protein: CASSQLRGPHNQPQHF

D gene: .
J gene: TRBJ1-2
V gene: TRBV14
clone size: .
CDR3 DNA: TGTGCCAGCAGCCAAGATCTAAGCCCCTATGGCTACACCTTC
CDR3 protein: CASSQDLSPYGYTF

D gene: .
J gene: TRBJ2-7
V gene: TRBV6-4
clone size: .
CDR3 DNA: TGTGCCAGCAGCGCCGCTGGGGAGCAGTACTTC
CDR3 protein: CASSAAGEQYF

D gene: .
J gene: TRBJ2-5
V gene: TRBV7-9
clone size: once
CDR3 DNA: TGTGCCAGCAGCTTAGCGCCCGAGGGAGAGACCCAGTACTTC
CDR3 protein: CASSLAPEGETQYF

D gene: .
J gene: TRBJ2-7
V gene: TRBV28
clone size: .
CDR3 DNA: TGTGCCAGCAGTTTAGAGGCCATCTCCTACGAGCAGTACTTC
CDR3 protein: CASSLEAISYEQYF

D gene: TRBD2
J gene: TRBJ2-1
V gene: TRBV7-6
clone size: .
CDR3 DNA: TGTGCCAGCAGCCCACTAGCGTGTGGTGAGCAGTTCTTC
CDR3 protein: CASSPLACGEQFF

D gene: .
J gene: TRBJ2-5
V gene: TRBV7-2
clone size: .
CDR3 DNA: TGTGCCAGCAGCCTCCAAGAGACCCAGTACTTC
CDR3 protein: CASSLQETQYF

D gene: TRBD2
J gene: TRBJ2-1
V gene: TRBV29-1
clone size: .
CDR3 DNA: TGCAGCGTTGAAGGGACTAGCGGGAGTGCTTACAATGAGCAGTTCTTC
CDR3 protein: CSVEGTSGSAYNEQFF

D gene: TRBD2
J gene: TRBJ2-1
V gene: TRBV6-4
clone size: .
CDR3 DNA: TGTGCCAGCAGTGACTCGAGGGGACTAGGGCCCCCAAATGAGCAGTTCTTC
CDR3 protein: CASSDSRGLGPPNEQFF

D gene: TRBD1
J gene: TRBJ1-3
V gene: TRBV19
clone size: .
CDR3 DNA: TGTGCCAGTAGCGATCCCCGAACAGGGGGTGGAAACACCATATATTTT
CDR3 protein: CASSDPRTGGGNTIYF

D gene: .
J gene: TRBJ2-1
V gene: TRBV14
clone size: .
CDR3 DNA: TGTGCCAGCAGCCTAGCCCACAATGAGCAGTTCTTC
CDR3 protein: CASSLAHNEQFF

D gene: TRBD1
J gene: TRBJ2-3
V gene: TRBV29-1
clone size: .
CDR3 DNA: TGCAGCGTTGAAGACAGGGGGCTAGATACGCAGTATTTT
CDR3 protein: CSVEDRGLDTQYF

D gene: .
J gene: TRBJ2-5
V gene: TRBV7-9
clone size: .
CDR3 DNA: TGTGCCAGCAGCTTAGCTTCCAGGGCACGGGAGACCCAGTACTTC
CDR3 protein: CASSLASRARETQYF

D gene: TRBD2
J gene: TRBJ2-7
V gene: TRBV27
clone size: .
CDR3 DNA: TGTGCCAGCAGTACCAAACGACTAGCGGGAGGGTTTGAGCAGTACTTC
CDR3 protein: CASSTKRLAGGFEQYF

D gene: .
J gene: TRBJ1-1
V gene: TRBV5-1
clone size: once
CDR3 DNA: TGCGCCAGCAGCTTGGTTAGGCACCCTTACAGGGAAGAAAACACTGAAGCTTTCTTT
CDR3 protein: CASSLVRHPYREENTEAFF

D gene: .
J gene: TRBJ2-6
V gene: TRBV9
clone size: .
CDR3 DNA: TGTGCCAGCAGCGTAGTGGTTAGCGAGAGCACTGGGGCCAACGTCCTGACTTTC
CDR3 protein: CASSVVVSESTGANVLTF

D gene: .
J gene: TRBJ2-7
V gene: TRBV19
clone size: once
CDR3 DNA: TGTGCCAGTAGTATAGATGCGGAGTCCTACGAGCAGTACTTC
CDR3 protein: CASSIDAESYEQYF

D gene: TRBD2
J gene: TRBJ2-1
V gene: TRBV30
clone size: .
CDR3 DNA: TGTGCCTGGAGTGTTCTGACTAGCGGGACCTACAATGAGCAGTTCTTC
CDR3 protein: CAWSVLTSGTYNEQFF

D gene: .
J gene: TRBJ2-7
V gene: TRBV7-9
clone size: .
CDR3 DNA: TGTGCCAGCAGCTTATCGGGTAAGGGGGAACGCGAGCAGTACTTC
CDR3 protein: CASSLSGKGEREQYF

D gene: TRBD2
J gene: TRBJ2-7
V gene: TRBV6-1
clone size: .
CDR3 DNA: TGTGCCAGCAGTGACCTAGCGGGGCTCCACGAGCAGTACTTC
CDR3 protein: CASSDLAGLHEQYF

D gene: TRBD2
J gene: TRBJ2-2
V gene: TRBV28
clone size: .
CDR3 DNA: TGTGCCAGCGGTTCACTAGCGGGAATCACCGGGGAGCTGTTTTTT
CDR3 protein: CASGSLAGITGELFF

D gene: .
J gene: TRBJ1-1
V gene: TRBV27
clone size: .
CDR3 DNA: TGTGCCAGCTTCATGGGGGCTGGGACTGAAGCTTTCTTT
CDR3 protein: CASFMGAGTEAFF

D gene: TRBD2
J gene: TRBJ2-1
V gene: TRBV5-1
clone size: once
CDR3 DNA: TGCGCCAGCAGCCAACGTGAGATAGCGGGAGAAACGGACAATGAGCAGTTCTTC
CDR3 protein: CASSQREIAGETDNEQFF

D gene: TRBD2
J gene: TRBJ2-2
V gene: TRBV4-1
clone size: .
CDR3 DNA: TGCGCCAGCAGCCAGGGACTAGCGGGAGTATCGGCCGGGGAGCTGTTTTTT
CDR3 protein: CASSQGLAGVSAGELFF

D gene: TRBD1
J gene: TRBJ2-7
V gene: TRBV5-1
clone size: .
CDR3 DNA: TGCGCCAGCAGCTCTGACAGGGGGCAGTTCGAGCAGTACTTC
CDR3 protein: CASSSDRGQFEQYF

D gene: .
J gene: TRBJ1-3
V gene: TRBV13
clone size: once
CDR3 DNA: TGTGCCAGCAGCATACCCTCCACGGAAACTGGAAACACCATATATTTT
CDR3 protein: CASSIPSTETGNTIYF

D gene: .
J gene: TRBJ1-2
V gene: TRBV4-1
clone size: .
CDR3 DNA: TGCGCCAGCAGCCAAGAGGGTGACAGTCCAAACTATGGCTACACCTTC
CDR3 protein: CASSQEGDSPNYGYTF

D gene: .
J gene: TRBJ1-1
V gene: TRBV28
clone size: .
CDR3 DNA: TGTGCCAGCAGTTTATGGTCGGGCCCTATCACTGAAGCTTTCTTT
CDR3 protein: CASSLWSGPITEAFF

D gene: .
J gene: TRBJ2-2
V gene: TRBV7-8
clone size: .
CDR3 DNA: TGTGCCAGCAGCTTAGGGACACCGGCGAACACCGGGGAGCTGTTTTTT
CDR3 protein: CASSLGTPANTGELFF

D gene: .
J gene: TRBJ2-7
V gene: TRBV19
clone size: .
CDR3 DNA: TGTGCCAGTAGTCCCCGGGGCAGCTACGAGCAGTACTTC
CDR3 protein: CASSPRGSYEQYF

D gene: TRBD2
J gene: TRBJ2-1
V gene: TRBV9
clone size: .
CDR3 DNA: TGTGCCAGCAGCGTCTCTAGCGGGAGGGCGGGCAATGAGCAGTTCTTC
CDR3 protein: CASSVSSGRAGNEQFF

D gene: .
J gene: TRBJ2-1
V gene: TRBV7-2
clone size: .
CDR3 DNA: TGTGCCAGCAGCAGGGGATTAACTACCTACAATGAGCAGTTCTTC
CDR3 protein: CASSRGLTTYNEQFF

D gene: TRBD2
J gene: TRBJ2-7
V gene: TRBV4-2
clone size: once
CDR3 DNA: TGTGCCAGCAGCCAAGACACGGGGCGGGGGGCCTACGAGCAGTACTTC
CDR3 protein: CASSQDTGRGAYEQYF

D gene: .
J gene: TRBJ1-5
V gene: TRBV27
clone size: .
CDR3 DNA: TGTGCCAGCAGTTTGGTCGGATATAGCAATCAGCCCCAGCATTTT
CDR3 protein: CASSLVGYSNQPQHF

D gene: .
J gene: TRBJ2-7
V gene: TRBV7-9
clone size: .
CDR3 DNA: TGTGCCAGCAGTCGGGGCCGGGACGGCCCCTCCTACGAGCAGTACTTC
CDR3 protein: CASSRGRDGPSYEQYF

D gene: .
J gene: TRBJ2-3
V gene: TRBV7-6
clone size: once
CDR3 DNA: TGTGCCAGCAGCTTAGGGTCGTTTGGCGAAAACGGCACAGATACGCAGTATTTT
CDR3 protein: CASSLGSFGENGTDTQYF

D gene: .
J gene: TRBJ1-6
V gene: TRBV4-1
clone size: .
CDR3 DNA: TGCGCCAGCAGTATCCTGAGAAATTCACCCCTCCACTTT
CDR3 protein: CASSILRNSPLHF

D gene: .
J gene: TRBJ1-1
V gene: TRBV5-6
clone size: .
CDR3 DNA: TGTGCCAGCAGCTTGCAGGGCTGCATGAACACTGAAGCTTTCTTT
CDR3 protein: CASSLQGCMNTEAFF

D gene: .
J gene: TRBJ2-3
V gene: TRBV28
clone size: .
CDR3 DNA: TGTGCCAGCAGCCAAAGGACACTCACAGATACGCAGTATTTT
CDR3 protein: CASSQRTLTDTQYF

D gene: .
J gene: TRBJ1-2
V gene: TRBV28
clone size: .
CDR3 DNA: TGTGCCAGCAGTAGACCTCCAATTACATATGGCTACACCTTC
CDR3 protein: CASSRPPITYGYTF

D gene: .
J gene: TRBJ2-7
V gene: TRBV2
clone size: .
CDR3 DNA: TGTGCCAGCAGTGATTTGGGCACAACCTACGAGCAGTACTTC
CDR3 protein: CASSDLGTTYEQYF

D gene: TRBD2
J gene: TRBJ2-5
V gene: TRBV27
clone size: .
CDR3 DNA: TGTGCCAGCAGTTCGACTAGCGGGTGGGGAGAGACCCAGTACTTC
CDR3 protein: CASSSTSGWGETQYF

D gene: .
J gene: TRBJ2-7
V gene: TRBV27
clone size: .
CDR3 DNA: TGTGCCAGCAGTTTCATGAACGAGCAGTACTTC
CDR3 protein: CASSFMNEQYF

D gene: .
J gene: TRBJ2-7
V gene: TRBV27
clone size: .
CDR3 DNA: TGTGCCAGCAGTTTAAGGACAGATCCCTACGAGCAGTACTTC
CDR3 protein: CASSLRTDPYEQYF

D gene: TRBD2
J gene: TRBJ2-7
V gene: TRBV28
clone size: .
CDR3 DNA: TGTGCCAGAGATTCTGGGACTAGCGGGAGTTACGAGCAGTACTTC
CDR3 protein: CARDSGTSGSYEQYF